The clone carrying this TCR beta chain was detected ten times or more. Antigen specificity is unknown. Based on clinical symptoms, serum thyroxine and TRAb, thyroid ultrasound and orbital computed tomography, diagnoses were reached. The sample originates from a study of T cells in Graves' hyperthyroidism and ophthalmopathy. Overall study findings and caveats: Ophthalmopathy could be told apart from stable hyperthyroidism with a 13 V-J model.

Germline CDR1 reads SGHTA; CDR2 reads FQGTGA. The CDR3 spans 13 residues. V lost 0 bases to trimming and J lost 7 bases, with 9 bases between them. Researchers amplified the TCR beta CDR3 regions from RNA transcripts. The primer set for the first-round RT-PCR of the TCR CDR3 was HTBI. TCRdb ran MiXCR on the multiplex PCR reads and lists one entry per CDR3 protein. The sample lists nearly 250,000 distinct CDR3 sequences; about a sixth were seen once. This clonotype originated in a woman aged 18-35 years with Graves' ophthalmopathy. The source material was blood. The chain has TRBV7-3 and TRBJ1-2; D uncertain. The CDR3 DNA is TGTGCCAGCAGCTTAACAGGGTCGAGTGGCTACACCTTC. Its protein product is CASSLTGSSGYTF.